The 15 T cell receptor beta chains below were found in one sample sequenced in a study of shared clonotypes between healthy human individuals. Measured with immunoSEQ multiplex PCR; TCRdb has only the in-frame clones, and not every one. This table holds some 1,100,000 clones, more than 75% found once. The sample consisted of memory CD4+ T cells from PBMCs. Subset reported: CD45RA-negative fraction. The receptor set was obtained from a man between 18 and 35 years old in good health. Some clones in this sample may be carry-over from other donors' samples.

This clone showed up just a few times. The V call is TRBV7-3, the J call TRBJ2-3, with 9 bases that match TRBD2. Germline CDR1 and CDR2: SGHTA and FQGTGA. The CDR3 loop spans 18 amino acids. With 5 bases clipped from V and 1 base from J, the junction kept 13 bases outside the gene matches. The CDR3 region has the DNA TGTGCCAGCAGCCTCGGACTAGCGCGCCAGGCGGGCACAGATACGCAGTATTTT. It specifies CASSLGLARQAGTDTQYF.

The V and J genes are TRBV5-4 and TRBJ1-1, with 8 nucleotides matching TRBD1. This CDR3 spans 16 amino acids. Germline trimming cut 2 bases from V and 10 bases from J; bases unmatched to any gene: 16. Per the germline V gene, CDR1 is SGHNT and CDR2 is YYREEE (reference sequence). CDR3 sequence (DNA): TGTGCCAGCAGCTTAGGGCAGGGGGCTATTACCCCCCGAGCTTTCTTT. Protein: CASSLGQGAITPRAFF. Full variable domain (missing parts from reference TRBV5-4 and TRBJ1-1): ETGVTQSPTHLIKTRGQQVTLRCSSQSGHNTVSWYQQALGQGPQFIFQYYREEENGRGNFPPRFSGLQFPNYSSELNVNALELDDSALYLCASSLGQGAITPRAFFGQGTRLTVV.

The CDR3 coding sequence is TGTGCCAGCAGCTTGCCGTACGCGGCGCAGTATTTT. Protein product: CASSLPYAAQYF. This chain connects TRBV7-9 to TRBJ2-3; D call uncertain. Germline assignment: CDR1 SEHNR and CDR2 FQNEAQ (reference sequence). V gave up 3 bases and J gave up 10 bases, with 11 bases separating them. The CDR3 is made up of 12 amino acids.

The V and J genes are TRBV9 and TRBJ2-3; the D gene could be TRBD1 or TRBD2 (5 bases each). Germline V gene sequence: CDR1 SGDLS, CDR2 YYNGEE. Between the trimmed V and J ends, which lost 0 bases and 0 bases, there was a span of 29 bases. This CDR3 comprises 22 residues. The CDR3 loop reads CASSVGYGAQGRSGTSTDTQYF. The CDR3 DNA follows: TGTGCCAGCAGCGTAGGATATGGGGCCCAAGGCCGAAGCGGCACTAGCACAGATACGCAGTATTTT.

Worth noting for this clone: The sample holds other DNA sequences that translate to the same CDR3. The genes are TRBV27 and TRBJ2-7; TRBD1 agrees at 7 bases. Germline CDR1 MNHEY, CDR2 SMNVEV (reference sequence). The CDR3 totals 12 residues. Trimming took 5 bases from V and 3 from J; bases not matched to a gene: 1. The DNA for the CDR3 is TGTGCCAGCAGTCGACAGGGCTACGAGCAGTACTTC. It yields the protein CASSRQGYEQYF.

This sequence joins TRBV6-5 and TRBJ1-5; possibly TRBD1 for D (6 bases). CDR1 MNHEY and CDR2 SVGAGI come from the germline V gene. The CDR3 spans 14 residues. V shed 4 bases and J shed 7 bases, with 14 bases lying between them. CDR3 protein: CASSLRGRGQPQHF. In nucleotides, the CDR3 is TGTGCCAGCAGTTTACGGGGGCGAGGCCAGCCCCAGCATTTT.

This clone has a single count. Here the CDR3 reads CASRERKQGSYEQYF. The CDR3 region has the DNA TGTGCCAGCAGAGAACGGAAGCAGGGATCCTACGAGCAGTACTTC. The rearrangement uses TRBV6-5 and TRBJ2-7, with a possible D match to TRBD1 (5 bases). V was shortened by 6 bases and J by 1 base, with 16 bases between the two germline ends. The length of the CDR3 is 15 residues. Per the germline V gene, CDR1 is MNHEY and CDR2 is SVGAGI.

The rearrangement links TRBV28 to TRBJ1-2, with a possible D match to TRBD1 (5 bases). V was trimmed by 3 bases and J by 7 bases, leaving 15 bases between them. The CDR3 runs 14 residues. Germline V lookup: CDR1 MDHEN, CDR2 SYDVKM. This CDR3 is CASSFLGGRGGYTF. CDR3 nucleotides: TGTGCCAGCAGTTTTCTGGGGGGAAGGGGTGGCTACACCTTC.

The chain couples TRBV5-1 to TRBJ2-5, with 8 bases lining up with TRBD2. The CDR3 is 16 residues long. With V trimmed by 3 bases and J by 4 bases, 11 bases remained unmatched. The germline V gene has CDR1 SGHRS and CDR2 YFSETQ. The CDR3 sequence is CASSSSAGERRETQYF. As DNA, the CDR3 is TGCGCCAGCAGCTCCTCAGCGGGAGAACGGCGAGAGACCCAGTACTTC.

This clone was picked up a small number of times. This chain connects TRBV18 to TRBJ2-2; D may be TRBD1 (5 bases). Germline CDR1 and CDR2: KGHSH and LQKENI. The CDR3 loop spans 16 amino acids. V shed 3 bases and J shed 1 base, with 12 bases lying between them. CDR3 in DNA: TGTGCCAGCTCACCGTTGGGGCAGGGGAACACCGGGGAGCTGTTTTTT. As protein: CASSPLGQGNTGELFF. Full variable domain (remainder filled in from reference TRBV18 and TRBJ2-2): NAGVMQNPRHLVRRRGQEARLRCSPMKGHSHVYWYRQLPEEGLKFMVYLQKENIIDESGMPKERFSAEFPKEGPSILRIQQVVRGDSAAYFCASSPLGQGNTGELFFGEGSRLTVL.

CDR3 nucleotides: TGTGCCAGCAGCGACCTGGGGGAAAAACTGTTTTTT. It codes for CASSDLGEKLFF. The rearrangement links TRBV6-5 to TRBJ1-4; D is undetermined. V was cut by 6 bases and J by 8 bases, with 10 bases left in between. The CDR3 spans 12 residues. The germline V gene encodes CDR1 MNHEY and CDR2 SVGAGI.

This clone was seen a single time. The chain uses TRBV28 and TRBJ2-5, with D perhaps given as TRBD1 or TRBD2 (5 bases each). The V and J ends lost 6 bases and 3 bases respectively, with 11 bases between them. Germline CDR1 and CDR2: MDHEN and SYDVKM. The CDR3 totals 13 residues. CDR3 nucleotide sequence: TGTGCCAGCAGAGGGACCGGGAAAGAGACCCAGTACTTC. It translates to CASRGTGKETQYF.

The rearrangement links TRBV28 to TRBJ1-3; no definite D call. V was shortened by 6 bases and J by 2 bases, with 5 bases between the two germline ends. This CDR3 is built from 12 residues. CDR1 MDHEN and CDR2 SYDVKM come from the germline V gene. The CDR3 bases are TGTGCCAGCAGGAATACTGGAAACACCATATATTTT. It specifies CASRNTGNTIYF.

The CDR3 protein is CASSLTGQGLTDTQYF. The CDR3 region has the DNA TGTGCCAGCAGCTTAACGGGACAGGGACTTACAGATACGCAGTATTTT. J is TRBJ2-3 and V is TRBV5-4, with 9 bases identical to TRBD1. The CDR3 covers 16 residues. V gave up 2 bases and J gave up 3 bases; unmatched junction bases: 7. CDR1 SGHNT and CDR2 YYREEE come from the germline V gene (reference sequence).

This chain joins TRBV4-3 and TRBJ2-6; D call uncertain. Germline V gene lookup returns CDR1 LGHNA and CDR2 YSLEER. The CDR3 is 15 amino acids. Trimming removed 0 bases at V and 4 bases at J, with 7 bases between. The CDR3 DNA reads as TGCGCCAGCAGCCAAGACTCTTACGGGGCCAACGTCCTGACTTTC. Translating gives CASSQDSYGANVLTF.